The 21 T cell receptor beta chains below were found in one sample sequenced in a study of PD-1 blockade in classical Hodgkin lymphoma. All patients experienced relapse after autologous stem cell transplantation, and brentuximab vedotin exposure was variable. Method: immunoSEQ multiplex PCR; TCRdb's copy keeps in-frame clones and lacks some. The data hold some 84,000 clones, with 92% observed a single time. The specimen was peripheral blood mononuclear cells (PBMCs), collected before the second cycle of nivolumab. The receptors shown here come from a human donor with classical Hodgkin lymphoma.

This chain links TRBV2 with TRBJ1-2, with a possible D match to TRBD1 (6 bases). V shed 7 bases and J shed 2 bases, with 11 bases lying between them. This CDR3 spans 13 amino acids. CDR1 and CDR2 from the germline V gene are SNHLY and FYNNEI. DNA of the CDR3: TGTGCCAGCATCCAGGACAGAAACTATGGCTACACCTTC. Protein sequence: CASIQDRNYGYTF.

The V gene is TRBV6-5, the J gene TRBJ1-1; D call uncertain. CDR3 length equals 13 residues. Germline V gives CDR1 MNHEY, CDR2 SVGAGI. V was trimmed by 9 bases and J by 2 bases, leaving 13 bases between them. CDR3 amino acids: CASCRDRNTEAFF. In DNA, the CDR3 is TGTGCCAGTTGTAGGGATCGTAACACTGAAGCTTTCTTT.

The chain carries TRBV7-8 and TRBJ1-1, with 9 bases lining up with TRBD1. Per the germline V gene, CDR1 is SGHVS and CDR2 is FQNEAQ. The V segment lost 3 bases and the J segment 4 bases; nucleotides outside the gene matches: 21. The CDR3 runs 20 residues. CDR3 region: CASSFNNFGTGSPWVTEAFF. CDR3 nucleotides: TGTGCCAGCAGCTTCAACAACTTCGGGACAGGGTCTCCTTGGGTCACTGAAGCTTTCTTT.

The J gene is TRBJ2-6, the V gene TRBV27; D uncertain. Looked up from germline, CDR1 is MNHEY and CDR2 is SMNVEV (reference sequence). The V and J ends lost 10 bases and 3 bases respectively, with 10 bases between them. The CDR3 is 13 amino acids. The CDR3 here is CAIGSNGANVLTF. The CDR3 DNA follows: TGTGCCATTGGGTCCAATGGGGCCAACGTCCTGACTTTC.

This clone appeared a few times. This chain links TRBV29-1 with TRBJ1-1; the D gene is possibly TRBD1 (5 bases). The CDR3 totals 12 residues. V shed 3 bases and J shed 7 bases, with 12 bases lying between them. Looked up from germline, CDR1 is SQVTM and CDR2 is ANQGSEA. The CDR3 loop is CSVDPWGIEAFF. CDR3 in DNA: TGCAGCGTTGATCCCTGGGGCATTGAAGCTTTCTTT.

The rearrangement links TRBV9 to TRBJ1-1; 8 bases are shared with TRBD1. Trimming cost V 3 bases and J 12 bases; bases outside gene matches: 10. CDR3 length equals 13 residues. Germline V gene lookup returns CDR1 SGDLS and CDR2 YYNGEE. CDR3 sequence: CASSGSSGGGPFF. CDR3 DNA sequence: TGTGCCAGCAGCGGATCCTCAGGGGGCGGACCTTTCTTT.

The J gene is TRBJ2-1, the V gene TRBV6-6; 8 nucleotides line up with TRBD1. This CDR3 contains 13 residues. CDR1 and CDR2 from the germline V gene are MNHNY and SVGAGI (reference sequence). The V and J ends lost 6 bases and 10 bases, in that order; junction bases with no gene match: 8. The CDR3 DNA sequence: TGTGCCAGCAGGCCTCAGGGGGCTCGGGAGCAGTTCTTC. Translated, it gives CASRPQGAREQFF.

The chain couples TRBV28 to TRBJ2-4; perhaps TRBD1 as D (6 bases). The germline V and J ends were trimmed by 2 bases and 0 bases, with 14 bases remaining between them. Germline lookup yields CDR1 MDHEN and CDR2 SYDVKM. The CDR3 consists of 17 residues. This CDR3 is CASSLPYRALAKNIQYF. The CDR3 region has the DNA TGTGCCAGCAGTTTACCTTACAGGGCCTTAGCCAAAAACATTCAGTACTTC. The variable domain in full, with the rest retrieved from reference TRBV28 and TRBJ2-4, is DVKVTQSSRYLVKRTGEKVFLECVQDMDHENMFWYRQDPGLGLRLIYFSYDVKMKEKGDIPEGYSVSREKKERFSLILESASTNQTSMYLCASSLPYRALAKNIQYFGAGTRLSVL.

The CDR3 bases are TGTGCCAGCAGCTTCTCGGGATACGGAGTTTCTAGCGGGCCCACAGATACGCAGTATTTT. This codes for CASSFSGYGVSSGPTDTQYF. The V gene is TRBV5-4, the J gene TRBJ2-3; 8 bases line up with TRBD2. With 2 bases clipped from V and 2 bases from J, the junction kept 19 bases outside the gene matches. The length of the CDR3 is 20 residues. Germline CDR1 SGHNT, CDR2 YYREEE (reference sequence).

V usage is TRBV11-2 and J usage is TRBJ2-7; D remains unclear. V lost 5 bases, J lost 4 bases, and 9 bases lay in between. CDR1 is SGHAT, CDR2 FQNNGV, per germline. The CDR3 consists of 12 residues. The CDR3 loop reads CASSHARYEQYF. CDR3 nucleotides: TGTGCCAGCAGCCACGCACGGTACGAGCAGTACTTC.

V and J are TRBV7-6 and TRBJ2-3; 10 bases align to TRBD2. The CDR3 consists of 19 residues. V was clipped by 6 bases and J by 4 bases; unmatched bases: 19. Germline CDR1 is SGHVS and CDR2 is FNYEAQ. This chain's CDR3 is CASSALVASGSVRADTQYF. Written as DNA, the CDR3 is TGTGCCAGCAGTGCCTTGGTGGCTAGCGGGAGTGTGAGGGCAGATACGCAGTATTTT.

The rearrangement uses TRBV6-5 and TRBJ1-3; 7 bases are shared with TRBD1. Germline V gives CDR1 MNHEY, CDR2 SVGAGI. The CDR3 is 15 amino acids. V lost 3 bases and J lost 4; bases outside the gene matches: 6. CDR3 residues: CASSYSTGRGNTIYF. CDR3 sequence (DNA): TGTGCCAGCAGTTATTCGACAGGGAGAGGAAACACCATATATTTT.

This chain joins TRBV5-4 and TRBJ2-1; a possible D gene is TRBD1 (5 bases). The V end was cut by 4 bases, the J end by 5 bases, with 13 bases between. The CDR3 contains 14 residues. Germline CDR1 is SGHNT and CDR2 is YYREEE (reference sequence). The CDR3 sequence is CASSRITRDNEQFF. CDR3 sequence (DNA): TGTGCCAGCAGCCGCATTACCAGGGACAATGAGCAGTTCTTC.

The chain uses TRBV2 and TRBJ1-6; the D gene is possibly TRBD1 (5 bases). V dropped 0 bases and J dropped 9 bases, with 12 bases sitting between them. In germline, CDR1 is SNHLY, CDR2 FYNNEI. The CDR3 consists of 15 residues. The DNA of the CDR3 is TGTGCCAGCAGTGAAGCTCGGGGGAAGGGTTCACCCCTCCACTTT. The encoded protein is CASSEARGKGSPLHF.

This chain joins TRBV5-5 and TRBJ2-5, with D unclear. Per germline, CDR1 SGHKS and CDR2 YYEKEE (reference sequence). Deletions cut 2 bases from V and 2 bases from J, with 1 base between. CDR3 size: 11 residues. CDR3 region: CASSLQETQYF. The CDR3, as DNA: TGTGCCAGCAGCTTACAAGAGACCCAGTACTTC.

The J gene is TRBJ1-1, the V gene TRBV9; TRBD1 agrees at 8 bases. The trim removed 2 bases at V and 0 bases at J, leaving 0 bases unmatched. Per the germline V gene, CDR1 is SGDLS and CDR2 is YYNGEE. The CDR3 has 14 amino acids. CDR3 protein: CASSVDRVNTEAFF. CDR3 nucleotides: TGTGCCAGCAGCGTGGACAGGGTGAACACTGAAGCTTTCTTT.

The chain uses TRBV5-6 and TRBJ1-2, with 7 bases matching TRBD1. CDR3 length: 16 amino acids. Unmatched junction bases numbered 8, after V lost 0 bases and J lost 3 bases. In germline, CDR1 is SGHDT, CDR2 YYEEEE. This chain's CDR3 is CASSLVFGQVDYGYTF. CDR3 nucleotides: TGTGCCAGCAGCTTGGTATTCGGACAGGTGGACTATGGCTACACCTTC.

This chain uses TRBV5-1 with TRBJ1-1, with TRBD1 identical over 8 bases. In germline, CDR1 is SGHRS, CDR2 YFSETQ. CDR3 size: 13 residues. V trimming: 8 bases; J trimming: 0 bases; junction bases outside the gene matches: 3. CDR3 sequence: CASGQGVNTEAFF. The CDR3 region has the DNA TGCGCCAGTGGACAGGGAGTGAACACTGAAGCTTTCTTT.

The table lists this clone with a few counts. This chain links TRBV28 with TRBJ1-2; 7 bases align to TRBD1. CDR3 size: 17 residues. Germline values: CDR1 MDHEN, CDR2 SYDVKM. Trimming cost V 5 bases and J 3 bases; bases outside gene matches: 15. CDR3 DNA: TGTGCCAGCAGTCCCCTAAGGGGGCGACCGGGTTACTATGGCTACACCTTC. This translates into CASSPLRGRPGYYGYTF.

The chain carries TRBV1 and TRBJ2-3; the D segment call TRBD1 is taken from the table without a DNA check. TRBV1 is recorded as a pseudogene. This CDR3 has 19 residues. The CDR3 DNA follows: TGCACCAGCACCGAGGGGGCCGTTTTAGGCGATTATTCCACAGATACGCAGTATTTT. It translates to CTSTEGAVLGDYSTDTQYF.

The genes are TRBV7-9 and TRBJ2-3; no reliable D call. Looked up from germline, CDR1 is SEHNR and CDR2 is FQNEAQ (reference sequence). The ends were cut back, 5 bases at V and 6 bases at J, with 6 bases in the middle. This CDR3 is built from 11 residues. The CDR3 DNA is TGTGCCAGCAGCGTTATGGATACGCAGTATTTT. Translation: CASSVMDTQYF.